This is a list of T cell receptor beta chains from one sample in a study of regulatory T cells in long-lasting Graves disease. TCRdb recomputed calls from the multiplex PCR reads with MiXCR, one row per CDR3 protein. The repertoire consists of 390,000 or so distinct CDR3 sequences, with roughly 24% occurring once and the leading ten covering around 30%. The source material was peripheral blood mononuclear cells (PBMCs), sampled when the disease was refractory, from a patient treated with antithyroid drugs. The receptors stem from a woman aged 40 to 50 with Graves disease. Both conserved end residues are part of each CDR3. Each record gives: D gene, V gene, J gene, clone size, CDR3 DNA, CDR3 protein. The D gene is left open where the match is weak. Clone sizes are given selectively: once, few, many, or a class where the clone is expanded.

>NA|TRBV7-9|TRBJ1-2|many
TGTGCCAGCAGCTCAGGACAGCTTAACTATGGCTACACCTTC
CASSSGQLNYGYTF
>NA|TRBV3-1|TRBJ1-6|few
TGTGCCAGCAGCCAAAGGTGGGACGGTAATTCACCCCTCCACTTT
CASSQRWDGNSPLHF
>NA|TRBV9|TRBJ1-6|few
TGTGCCAGCAGCGCTTATTCGGTTAATTCACCCCTCCACTTT
CASSAYSVNSPLHF
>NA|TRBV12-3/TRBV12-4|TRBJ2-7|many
TGTGCCAGCACTTTAATGGGTGAGCAGTACTTC
CASTLMGEQYF
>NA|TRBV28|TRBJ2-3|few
TGTGCCAGCAGTCCCCACATCAGGGGACCCAACCACACAGATACGCAGTATTTT
CASSPHIRGPNHTDTQYF
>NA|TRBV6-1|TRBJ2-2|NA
TGTGCCAGCAGTGAGCGGGAGAACACCGGGGAGCTGTTTTTT
CASSERENTGELFF
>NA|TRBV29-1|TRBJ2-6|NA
TGCAGCGTTGAAGGGGGACCTGGGGCCAACGTCCTGACTTTC
CSVEGGPGANVLTF
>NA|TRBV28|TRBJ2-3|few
TGTGCCAGCAGTTTATACGATGGCAGTAAGAGCACAGATACGCAGTATTTT
CASSLYDGSKSTDTQYF
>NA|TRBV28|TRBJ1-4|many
TGTGCCGGGGGACGTAATGAAAAACTGTTTTTT
CAGGRNEKLFF
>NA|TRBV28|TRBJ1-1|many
TGTGCCAGCAGATCCCGGGGTTACATGAACACTGAAGCTTTCTTT
CASRSRGYMNTEAFF
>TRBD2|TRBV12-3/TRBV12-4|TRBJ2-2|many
TGTGCCAGCAGCTTAAGCGGGGCGAACACCGGGGAGCTGTTTTTT
CASSLSGANTGELFF
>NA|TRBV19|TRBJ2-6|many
TGTGCCAGTAGTACCACTGGGGCCAACGTCCTGACTTTC
CASSTTGANVLTF
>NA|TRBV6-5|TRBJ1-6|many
TGTGCCAGCAGTTACCTCCAGGTCTATAATTCACCCCTCCACTTT
CASSYLQVYNSPLHF
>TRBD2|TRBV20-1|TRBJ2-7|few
TGCAGCCTCTCTAGCGGGAGTATCAACGAGCAGTACTTC
CSLSSGSINEQYF
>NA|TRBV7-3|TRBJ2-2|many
TGTGCCAGCAGCTTGAGCGATCCCGGGGCCGGGGAGCTGTTTTTT
CASSLSDPGAGELFF
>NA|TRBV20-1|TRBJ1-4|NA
TGCAGTGCTAGCGGGGCCGATAATGAAAAACTGTTTTTT
CSASGADNEKLFF
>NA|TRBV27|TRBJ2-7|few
TGTGCCAGCTCCATCACTTGGGGCTACGAGCAGTACTTC
CASSITWGYEQYF
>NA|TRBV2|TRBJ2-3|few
TGTGCCAGCAGTGAAGGCACTATGAACGTAACTCCGAAGGATTTT
CASSEGTMNVTPKDF
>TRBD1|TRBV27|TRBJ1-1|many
TGTGCCAGCAGAGACACCGACAGGGGCCTCATAACTTTCTTT
CASRDTDRGLITFF
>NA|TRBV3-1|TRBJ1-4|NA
TGTGCCAGCAGCCAGGACGGCGCCCGAGTAAAACTGTTTTTT
CASSQDGARVKLFF
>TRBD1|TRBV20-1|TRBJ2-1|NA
TGCAGTGGCCGATCCAGGGGGAACTACAATGAGCAGTTCTTC
CSGRSRGNYNEQFF
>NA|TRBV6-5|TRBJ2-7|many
TGTGCCAGCAGTTACTCCGTTTCGACATCCTCTTACGAGCAGTACTTC
CASSYSVSTSSYEQYF
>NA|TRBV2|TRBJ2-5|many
TGTGCCAGCAGAAAAAGGACCCAAGCCCAGTACTTC
CASRKRTQAQYF
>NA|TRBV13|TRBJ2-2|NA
TGTGCCAGCAGCCCAACAGTGGCGTTTGGCACCGGGGAGCTGTTTTTT
CASSPTVAFGTGELFF
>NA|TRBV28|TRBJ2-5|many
TGTGCCAGCAGTAGTAGGAGGCGGGAAGAGACCCAGTACTTC
CASSSRRREETQYF
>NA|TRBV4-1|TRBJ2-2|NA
TGCGCCAGCAGACTAAATACCGGGACTTACGGTCCCGGGGAGCTGTTTTTT
CASRLNTGTYGPGELFF
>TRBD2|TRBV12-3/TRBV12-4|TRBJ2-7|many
TGTGCCAGCAGTTTGGGGATAGCGGGGTCCTACAAGCAGTACTTC
CASSLGIAGSYKQYF
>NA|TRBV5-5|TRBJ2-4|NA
TGTGCCAGCCGACCTCCCCTAGCCAAAAACATTCAGTACTTC
CASRPPLAKNIQYF
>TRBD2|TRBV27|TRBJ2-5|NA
TGTGCCAGCAGTTTATCGAGTCCCGTGAAGCGGGGGCCCGGCTGGGGGACCCAGTACTTC
CASSLSSPVKRGPGWGTQYF
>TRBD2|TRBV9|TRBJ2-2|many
TGTGCCAGCAGCGTACGTGGAGGCGGGAGTGTCACCGGGGAGCTGTTTTTT
CASSVRGGGSVTGELFF
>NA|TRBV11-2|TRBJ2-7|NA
TGTGCCAGCAGCCCCCGGACGGCCGGAAACGAGCAGTACTTC
CASSPRTAGNEQYF
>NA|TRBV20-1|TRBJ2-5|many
TGCAGTGCTAGGAGGACAGCCCAAGAGACCCAGTACTTC
CSARRTAQETQYF
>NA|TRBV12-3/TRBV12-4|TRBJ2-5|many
TGTGCCAGCAGTCCAGGGGGGGGGTGGGAGACCCAGTACTTC
CASSPGGGWETQYF
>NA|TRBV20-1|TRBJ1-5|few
TGCAGTGCTAGAGGCCCAGGGATTAATCAGCCCCAGCATTTT
CSARGPGINQPQHF
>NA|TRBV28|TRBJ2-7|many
TGTGCCAGCAGTCCCGGACTGCTTCGCGGCCTGGACGAGCAGTACTTC
CASSPGLLRGLDEQYF
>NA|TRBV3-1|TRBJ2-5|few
TGTGCCAGCAGCCCCGGGGCCAACCCTGTGGCCCAGTACTTC
CASSPGANPVAQYF
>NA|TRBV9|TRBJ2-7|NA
TGTGCCAGCAGCGTTTCGGACAACTCCTACGAGCAGTACTTC
CASSVSDNSYEQYF
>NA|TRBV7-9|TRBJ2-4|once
TGTGCCAGCAGCCCCGACCCGGAGGGGAAAAACATTCAGTACTTC
CASSPDPEGKNIQYF
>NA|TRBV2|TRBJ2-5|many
TGTGCCAGCAGGGCAGGGGCCAGGAAGTTAAGGGCCGAGACCCAGTACTTC
CASRAGARKLRAETQYF
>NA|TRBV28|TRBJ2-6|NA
TGTGCCAGCAGTCCCTTCAGGGTCTCAAGCTCTGGGGCCAACGTCCTGACTTTC
CASSPFRVSSSGANVLTF